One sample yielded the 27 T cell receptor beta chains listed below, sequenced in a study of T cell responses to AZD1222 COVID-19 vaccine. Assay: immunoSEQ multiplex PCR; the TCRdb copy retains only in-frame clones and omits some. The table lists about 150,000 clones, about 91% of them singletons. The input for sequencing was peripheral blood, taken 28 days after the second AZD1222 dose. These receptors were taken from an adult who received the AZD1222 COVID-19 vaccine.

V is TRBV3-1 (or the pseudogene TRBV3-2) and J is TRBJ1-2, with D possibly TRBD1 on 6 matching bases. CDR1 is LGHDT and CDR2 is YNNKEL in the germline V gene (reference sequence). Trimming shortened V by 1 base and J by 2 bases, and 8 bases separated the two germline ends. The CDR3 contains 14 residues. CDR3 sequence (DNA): TGTGCCAGCAGCCAAGTACAGGGAAACTATGGCTACACCTTC. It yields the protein CASSQVQGNYGYTF.

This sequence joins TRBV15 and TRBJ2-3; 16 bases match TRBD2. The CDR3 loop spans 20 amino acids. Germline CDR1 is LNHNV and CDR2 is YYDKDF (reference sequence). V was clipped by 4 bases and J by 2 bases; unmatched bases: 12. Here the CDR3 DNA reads TGTGCCACCAGCACTCCCCCGGGGACTAGCGGGGGGGCCCACACAGATACGCAGTATTTT. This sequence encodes CATSTPPGTSGGAHTDTQYF.

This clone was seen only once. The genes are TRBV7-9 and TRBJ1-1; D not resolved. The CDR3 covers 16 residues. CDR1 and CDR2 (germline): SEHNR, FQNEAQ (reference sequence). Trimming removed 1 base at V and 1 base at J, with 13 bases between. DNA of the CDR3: TGTGCCAGCAGCTTAGGGGAGGGAGTCGGGAACACTGAAGCTTTCTTT. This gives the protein CASSLGEGVGNTEAFF.

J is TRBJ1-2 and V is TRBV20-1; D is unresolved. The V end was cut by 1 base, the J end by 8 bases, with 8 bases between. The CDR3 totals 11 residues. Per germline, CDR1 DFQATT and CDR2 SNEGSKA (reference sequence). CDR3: CSARAEDGYTF. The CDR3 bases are TGCAGTGCTAGAGCCGAGGACGGCTACACCTTC.

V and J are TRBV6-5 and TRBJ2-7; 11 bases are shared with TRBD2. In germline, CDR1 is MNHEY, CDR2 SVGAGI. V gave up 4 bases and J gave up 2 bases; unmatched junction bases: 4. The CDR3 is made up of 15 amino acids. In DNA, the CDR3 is TGTGCCAGCAGTTCCAAGACTAGCGGGGCCTACGAGCAGTACTTC. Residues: CASSSKTSGAYEQYF.

In DNA, the CDR3 is TGTGCCAGCAGCCCAAGACAGGCCTACGAGCAGTACTTC. Encoded protein: CASSPRQAYEQYF. The chain employs TRBV7-2 and TRBJ2-7; possible D gene TRBD1, 6 bases. The V end lost 5 bases, the J end lost 2 bases, and 10 bases lay between the germline ends. CDR3 length equals 13 residues. The germline V gene encodes CDR1 SGHTA and CDR2 FQGNSA.

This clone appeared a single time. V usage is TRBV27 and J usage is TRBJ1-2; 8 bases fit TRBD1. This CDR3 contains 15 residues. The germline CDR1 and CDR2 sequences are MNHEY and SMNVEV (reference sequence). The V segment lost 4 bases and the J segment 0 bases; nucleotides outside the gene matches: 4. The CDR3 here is CASSSLQGANYGYTF. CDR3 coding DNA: TGTGCCAGCAGTTCATTACAGGGGGCTAACTATGGCTACACCTTC.

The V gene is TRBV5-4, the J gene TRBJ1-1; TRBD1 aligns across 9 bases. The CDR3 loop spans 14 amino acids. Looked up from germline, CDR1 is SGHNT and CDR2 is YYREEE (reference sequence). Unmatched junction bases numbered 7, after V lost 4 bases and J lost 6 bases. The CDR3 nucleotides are TGTGCCAGCAGCCCGGGACAGGGAAATCCTGAAGCTTTCTTT. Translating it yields CASSPGQGNPEAFF.

The CDR3 region is CASSQQIIRGTSTDTQYF. The DNA for the CDR3 is TGCGCCAGCAGCCAACAAATTATACGGGGGACCAGCACAGATACGCAGTATTTT. The chain has TRBV4-1 and TRBJ2-3; D perhaps matches TRBD2 (6 bases). V lost 2 bases and J 0 bases, leaving 18 bases between the germline ends. The CDR3 is made up of 18 amino acids. CDR1 is MGHRA, CDR2 YSYEKL, per germline.

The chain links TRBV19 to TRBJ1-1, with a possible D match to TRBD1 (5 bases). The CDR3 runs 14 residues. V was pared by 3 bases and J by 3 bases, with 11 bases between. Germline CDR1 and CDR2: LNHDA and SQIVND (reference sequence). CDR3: CASSMGRSDTEAFF. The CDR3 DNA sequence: TGTGCCAGTAGTATGGGACGGTCGGACACTGAAGCTTTCTTT.

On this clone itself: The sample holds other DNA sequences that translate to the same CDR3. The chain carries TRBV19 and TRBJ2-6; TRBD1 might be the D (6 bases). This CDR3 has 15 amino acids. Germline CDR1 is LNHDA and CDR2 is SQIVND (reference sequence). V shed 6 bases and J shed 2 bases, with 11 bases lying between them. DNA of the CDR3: TGTGCCAGTAGCCCAACAGGGACTGGGGCCAACGTCCTGACTTTC. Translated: CASSPTGTGANVLTF.

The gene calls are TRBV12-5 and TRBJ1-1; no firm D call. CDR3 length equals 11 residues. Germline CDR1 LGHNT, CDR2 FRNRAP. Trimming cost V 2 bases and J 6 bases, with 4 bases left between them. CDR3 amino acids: CASGLIPEAFF. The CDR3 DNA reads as TGTGCTAGTGGTTTGATCCCTGAAGCTTTCTTT.

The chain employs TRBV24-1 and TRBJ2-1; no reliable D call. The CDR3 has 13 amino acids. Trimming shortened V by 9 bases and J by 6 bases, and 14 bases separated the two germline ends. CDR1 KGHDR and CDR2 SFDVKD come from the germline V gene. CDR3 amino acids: CATQTVFGNEQFF. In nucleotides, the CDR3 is TGTGCCACCCAAACAGTCTTTGGCAATGAGCAGTTCTTC.

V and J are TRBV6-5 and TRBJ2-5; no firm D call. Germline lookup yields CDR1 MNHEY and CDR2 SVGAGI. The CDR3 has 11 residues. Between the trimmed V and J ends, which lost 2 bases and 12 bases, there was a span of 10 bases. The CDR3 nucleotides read TGTGCCAGCAGTTACAAGACAAGGGAGTACTTC. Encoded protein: CASSYKTREYF.

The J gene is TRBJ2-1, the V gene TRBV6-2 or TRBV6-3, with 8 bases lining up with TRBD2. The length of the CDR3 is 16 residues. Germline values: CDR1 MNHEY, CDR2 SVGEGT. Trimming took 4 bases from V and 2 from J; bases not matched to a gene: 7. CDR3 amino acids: CASSSLAGGPYNEQFF. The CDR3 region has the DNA TGTGCCAGCAGTTCCCTTGCGGGAGGCCCCTACAATGAGCAGTTCTTC.

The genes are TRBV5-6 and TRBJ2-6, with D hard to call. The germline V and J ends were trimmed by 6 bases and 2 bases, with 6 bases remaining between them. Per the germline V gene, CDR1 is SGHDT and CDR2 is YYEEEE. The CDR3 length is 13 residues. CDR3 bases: TGTGCCAGCACATTGGCTGGGGCCAACGTCCTGACTTTC. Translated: CASTLAGANVLTF.

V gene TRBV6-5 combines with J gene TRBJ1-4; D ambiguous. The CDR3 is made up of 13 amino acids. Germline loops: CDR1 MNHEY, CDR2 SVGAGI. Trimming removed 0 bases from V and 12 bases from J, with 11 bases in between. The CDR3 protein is CASSYSKSGELFF. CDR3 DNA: TGTGCCAGCAGTTACTCGAAGTCAGGCGAACTGTTTTTT.

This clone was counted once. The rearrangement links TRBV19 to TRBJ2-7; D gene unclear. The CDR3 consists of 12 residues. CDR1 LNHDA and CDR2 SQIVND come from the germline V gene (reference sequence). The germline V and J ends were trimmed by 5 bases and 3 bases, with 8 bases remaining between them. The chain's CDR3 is CASSSGGYEQYF. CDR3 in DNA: TGTGCCAGTAGTTCGGGCGGCTACGAGCAGTACTTC.

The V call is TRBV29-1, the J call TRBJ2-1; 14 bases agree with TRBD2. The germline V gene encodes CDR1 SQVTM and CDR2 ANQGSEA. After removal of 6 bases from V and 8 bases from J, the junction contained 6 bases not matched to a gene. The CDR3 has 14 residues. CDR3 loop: CSVWTSGRRDEQFF. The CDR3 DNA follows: TGCAGCGTGTGGACTAGCGGGAGGAGGGATGAGCAGTTCTTC.

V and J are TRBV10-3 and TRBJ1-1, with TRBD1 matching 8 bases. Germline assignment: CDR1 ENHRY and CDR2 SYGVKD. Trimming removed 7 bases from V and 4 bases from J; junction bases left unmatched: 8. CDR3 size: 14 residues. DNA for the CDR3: TGTGCCATCACCAAGGACAGGGTGGGCACTGAAGCTTTCTTT. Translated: CAITKDRVGTEAFF.

As DNA, the CDR3 is TGTGCCACCAGTGAAATAAGCCAAGAGACCCAGTACTTC. Residues: CATSEISQETQYF. The chain joins TRBV24-1 to TRBJ2-5, with D unresolved. Germline lookup yields CDR1 KGHDR and CDR2 SFDVKD. The length of the CDR3 is 13 residues. V lost 4 bases and J lost 1, with 6 bases in between.

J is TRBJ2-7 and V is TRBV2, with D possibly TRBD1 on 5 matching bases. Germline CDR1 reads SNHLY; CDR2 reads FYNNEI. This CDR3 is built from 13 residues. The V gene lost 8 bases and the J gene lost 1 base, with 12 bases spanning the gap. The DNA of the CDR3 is TGTGCCAGCCTATCCAGGGCTTCCTACGAGCAGTACTTC. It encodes CASLSRASYEQYF.

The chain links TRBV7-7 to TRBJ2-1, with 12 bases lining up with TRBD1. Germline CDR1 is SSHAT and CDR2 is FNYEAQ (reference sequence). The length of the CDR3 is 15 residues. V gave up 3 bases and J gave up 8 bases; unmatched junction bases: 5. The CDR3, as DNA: TGTGCCAGCAGCTTGGGGGGACAGGGGGCTCATGAGCAGTTCTTC. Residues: CASSLGGQGAHEQFF. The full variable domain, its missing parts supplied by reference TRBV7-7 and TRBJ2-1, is GAGVSQSPRYKVTKRGQDVTLRCDPISSHATLYWYQQALGQGPEFLTYFNYEAQPDKSGLPSDRFSAERPEGSISTLTIQRTEQRDSAMYRCASSLGGQGAHEQFFGPGTRLTVL.

CDR3 nucleotides: TGTGCCAGCAGTGAGTCGAGCGGGAAAAGGGAGACCCAGTACTTC. It encodes CASSESSGKRETQYF. V and J are TRBV2 and TRBJ2-5; 7 nucleotides match TRBD2. Germline CDR1 and CDR2: SNHLY and FYNNEI. With V trimmed by 3 bases and J by 5 bases, 9 bases remained unmatched. This CDR3 has 15 residues.

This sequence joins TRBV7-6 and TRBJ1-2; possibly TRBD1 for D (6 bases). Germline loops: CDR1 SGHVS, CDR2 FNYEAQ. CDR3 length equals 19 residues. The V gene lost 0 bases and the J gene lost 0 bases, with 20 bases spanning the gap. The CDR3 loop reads CASSLARNRGSRANYGYTF. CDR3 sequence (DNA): TGTGCCAGCAGCTTAGCGCGCAATAGGGGGTCACGAGCTAACTATGGCTACACCTTC.

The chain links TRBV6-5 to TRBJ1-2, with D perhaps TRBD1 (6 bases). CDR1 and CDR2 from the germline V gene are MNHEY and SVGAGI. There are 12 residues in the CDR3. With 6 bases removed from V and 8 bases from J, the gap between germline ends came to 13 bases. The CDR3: CASSTGIGGYTF. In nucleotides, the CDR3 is TGTGCCAGCAGCACAGGGATTGGAGGCTACACCTTC.

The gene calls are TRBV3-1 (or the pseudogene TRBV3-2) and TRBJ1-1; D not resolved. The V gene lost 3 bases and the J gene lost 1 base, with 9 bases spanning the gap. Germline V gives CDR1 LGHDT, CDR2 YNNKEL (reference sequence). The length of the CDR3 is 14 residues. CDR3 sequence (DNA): TGTGCCAGCAGCCACGTCTCCAGGAACACTGAAGCTTTCTTT. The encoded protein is CASSHVSRNTEAFF.